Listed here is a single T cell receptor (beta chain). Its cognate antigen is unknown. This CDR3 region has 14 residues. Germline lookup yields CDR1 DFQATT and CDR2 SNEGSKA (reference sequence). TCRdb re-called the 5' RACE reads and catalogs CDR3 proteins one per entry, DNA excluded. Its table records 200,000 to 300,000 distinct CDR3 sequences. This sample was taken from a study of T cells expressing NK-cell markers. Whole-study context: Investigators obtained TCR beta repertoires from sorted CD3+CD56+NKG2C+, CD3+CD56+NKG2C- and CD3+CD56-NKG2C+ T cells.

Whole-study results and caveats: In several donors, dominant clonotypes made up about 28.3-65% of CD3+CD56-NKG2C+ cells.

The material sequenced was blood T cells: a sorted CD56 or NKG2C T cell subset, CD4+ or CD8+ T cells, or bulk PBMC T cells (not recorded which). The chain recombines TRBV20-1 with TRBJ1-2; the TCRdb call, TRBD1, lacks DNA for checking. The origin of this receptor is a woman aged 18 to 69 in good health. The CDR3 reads CSAAPIRQGQGYTF.